This TCR beta chain was sequenced during a study of control samples from healthy donors and cancer patients. Data came from immunoSEQ multiplex PCR; TCRdb stores just in-frame clones and leaves some out. Among about 410,000 clones listed, 80% to 95% were seen once. The CDR3 spans 14 residues. CDR1 is MGHRA, CDR2 YSYEKL, per germline. The V gene end was trimmed by 4 bases and the J gene end by 3 bases; junction bases not matched to a gene: 4. The sequenced material came from PBMCs. The chain employs TRBV4-1 and TRBJ2-7; 9 bases are a match to TRBD1. The source of this sequence is a man aged 35 to 55 with head and neck cancer. The CDR3 loop is CASSLGTGNYEQYF. In DNA form, the CDR3 reads TGCGCCAGCAGCCTAGGGACAGGGAACTACGAGCAGTACTTC.